This TCR beta chain comes out of a study of beta chain features in type 1 diabetes. Study information: Examined across all samples were some 110,000,000 sorted cells.

V was clipped by 0 bases and J by 0 bases, with 18 bases between them. Germline V gene data show CDR1 as LNHNV and CDR2 as YYDKDF (reference sequence). This CDR3 comprises 19 residues. Expressed TCRB transcripts got sequenced, as all isolated RNA was reverse transcribed. The repertoire was sequenced with immunoSEQ multiplex PCR; TCRdb's copy has only in-frame clones and lacks some. The sample carries about 700,000 clones, roughly 12% recorded once. Broader study findings: Type 1 diabetes patients showed a moderate but significant shortening of TCRB CDR3s in all four CD4+ subsets. The naive, central memory and Treg TCRB repertoires showed an apparent similarity that was greater among patients than among healthy donors.

Researchers reported sorting CD4+ naive, central memory, regulatory and stem cell-like memory cells via CD45RO/CCR7/CD25/CD127/CD95/CD27. Worth noting for this clone: The antigen is undetermined.

J is TRBJ2-1 and V is TRBV15; D is perhaps TRBD1 or TRBD2 (6 bases each). This clonotype was sampled from a man aged 18 to 35 with type 1 diabetes. Sequencing was performed on naive CD4+ T cells from blood. For the CDR3, the DNA is TGTGCCACCAGCAGAGATCTTTCTTTAGGGGGGAGCTCCTACAATGAGCAGTTCTTC. Protein sequence: CATSRDLSLGGSSYNEQFF.